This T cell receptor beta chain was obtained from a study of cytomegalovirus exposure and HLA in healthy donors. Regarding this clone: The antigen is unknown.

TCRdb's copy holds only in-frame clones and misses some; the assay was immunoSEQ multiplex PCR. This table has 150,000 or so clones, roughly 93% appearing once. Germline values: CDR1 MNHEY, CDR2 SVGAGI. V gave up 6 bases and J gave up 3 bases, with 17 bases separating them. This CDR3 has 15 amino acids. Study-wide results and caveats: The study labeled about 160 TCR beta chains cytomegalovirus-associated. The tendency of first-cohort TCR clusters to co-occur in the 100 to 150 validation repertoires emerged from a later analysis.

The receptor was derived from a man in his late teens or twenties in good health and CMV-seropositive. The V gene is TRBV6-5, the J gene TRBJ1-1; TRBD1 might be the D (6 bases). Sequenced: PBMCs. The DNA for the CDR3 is TGTGCCAGCAGGAGCGTAAGGGGGACCTACACTGAAGCTTTCTTT. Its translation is CASRSVRGTYTEAFF.